Below are 26 T cell receptor beta chains sequenced from a single sample in a study of OX40 agonist ivuxolimab in advanced cancers. TCRdb keeps only in-frame clones here, not all; method: immunoSEQ multiplex PCR. The data show some 50,000 clones, 75% to 90% seen once. Source: CD4+ or CD8+ T cells sorted from blood, taken in a trial of the OX40 agonist ivuxolimab. All receptors derive from an adult with an advanced solid tumor such as melanoma, head and neck, liver or kidney cancer.

The rearrangement links TRBV9 to TRBJ2-3; TRBD2 aligns across 10 bases. The germline CDR1 and CDR2 sequences are SGDLS and YYNGEE. V dropped 3 bases and J dropped 4; count of bases not matched to a gene: 11. CDR3 length: 17 residues. This CDR3 is CASSGPIAGGGPDTQYF. The CDR3 region has the DNA TGTGCCAGCAGCGGTCCCATAGCGGGGGGAGGGCCAGATACGCAGTATTTT.

The chain uses TRBV28 and TRBJ2-1; D is uncertain. V lost 0 bases to trimming and J lost 0 bases, with 9 bases between them. CDR3 size: 16 residues. Germline V gene sequence: CDR1 MDHEN, CDR2 SYDVKM. As DNA, the CDR3 is TGTGCCAGCAGTTTATGGGTGGAGAGCTCCTACAATGAGCAGTTCTTC. It is translated as CASSLWVESSYNEQFF.

The chain carries TRBV28 and TRBJ2-7; D remains ambiguous. The CDR3 totals 11 residues. V shed 1 base and J shed 5 bases, with 3 bases lying between them. Germline loops: CDR1 MDHEN, CDR2 SYDVKM. The CDR3, as DNA: TGTGCCAGCAGTTTATTTAACGAGCAGTACTTC. Translated: CASSLFNEQYF.

This chain uses TRBV5-6 with TRBJ1-5; TRBD1 might be the D (6 bases). The CDR3 spans 16 residues. Trimming stripped 0 bases from V and 4 bases from J, with 14 bases between. CDR1 is SGHDT and CDR2 is YYEEEE in the germline V gene. CDR3 in amino acids: CASSLAKDRFNQPQHF. CDR3 bases: TGTGCCAGCAGCTTGGCTAAGGACAGATTTAATCAGCCCCAGCATTTT.

V usage is TRBV4-1 and J usage is TRBJ2-1; tentatively, D is TRBD2 (6 bases). The ends were cut back, 0 bases at V and 2 bases at J, with 11 bases in the middle. The CDR3 is 16 amino acids. Germline CDR1 is MGHRA and CDR2 is YSYEKL. This chain's CDR3 is CASSQEGGPPYNEQFF. Written as DNA, the CDR3 is TGCGCCAGCAGCCAAGAGGGGGGACCTCCCTACAATGAGCAGTTCTTC.

The chain employs TRBV19 and TRBJ2-7; tentatively, D is TRBD1 (6 bases). The CDR3 sequence is 12 residues long. V shed 6 bases and J shed 5 bases, with 11 bases lying between them. Germline CDR1 reads LNHDA; CDR2 reads SQIVND (reference sequence). The CDR3 sequence: CASSTGNDEQYF. The DNA for the CDR3 is TGTGCCAGTAGCACAGGGAACGACGAGCAGTACTTC.

The rearrangement joins TRBV28 to TRBJ2-1, with 10 bases lining up with TRBD2. V trimming: 3 bases; J trimming: 3 bases; junction bases outside the gene matches: 20. The CDR3 contains 21 residues. The germline CDR1 and CDR2 sequences are MDHEN and SYDVKM. The CDR3 nucleotides read TGTGCCAGCAGTTTCCAAACCCAGACTAGCGGGTCAACTGATGGCTACAATGAGCAGTTCTTC. Protein: CASSFQTQTSGSTDGYNEQFF.

This clone was detected only a few times. J is TRBJ1-5 and V is TRBV30, with D perhaps matching TRBD1 (6 bases). The CDR3 totals 14 residues. Germline values: CDR1 GTSNPN, CDR2 SVGIG (reference sequence). Trimming left V 2 bases short and J 7 bases short, with 15 bases between. CDR3 bases: TGTGCCTGGAGTCCGGCAGCAGGGGACCAGCCCCAGCATTTT. It translates to CAWSPAAGDQPQHF.

In its sample, this clone was seen once. The rearrangement joins TRBV6-5 to TRBJ2-7, with D possibly TRBD2 on 5 matching bases. This CDR3 spans 15 amino acids. The V and J ends lost 6 bases and 2 bases respectively, with 17 bases between them. Germline V gene sequence: CDR1 MNHEY, CDR2 SVGAGI. CDR3 DNA: TGTGCCAGCAGCCCCGGCTCCGGGGAAACCTACGAGCAGTACTTC. Translation gives CASSPGSGETYEQYF.

The chain uses TRBV5-5 and TRBJ1-2; D is uncertain. V gave up 1 base and J gave up 3 bases, with 10 bases separating them. Germline V CDR1 and CDR2: SGHKS, YYEKEE (reference sequence). The CDR3 sequence is 14 residues long. The CDR3 bases are TGTGCCAGCAGCTTGCTGCTAGACGACTATGGCTACACCTTC. Amino acids: CASSLLLDDYGYTF.

The V gene is TRBV5-1, the J gene TRBJ2-7; D call uncertain. CDR1 and CDR2 from the germline V gene are SGHRS and YFSETQ. This CDR3 comprises 13 residues. V was cut by 7 bases and J by 1 base, with 12 bases left in between. CDR3 in amino acids: CASVGDDSYEQYF. Written as DNA, the CDR3 is TGCGCCAGCGTAGGTGACGATTCCTACGAGCAGTACTTC. Combining the CDR3 with reference TRBV5-1 and TRBJ2-7 gives the whole variable domain KAGVTQTPRYLIKTRGQQVTLSCSPISGHRSVSWYQQTPGQGLQFLFEYFSETQRNKGNFPGRFSGRQFSNSRSEMNVSTLELGDSALYLCASVGDDSYEQYFGPGTRLTVT.

The chain employs TRBV27 and TRBJ2-7; D is ambiguous. The CDR3 runs 15 residues. Germline CDR1 reads MNHEY; CDR2 reads SMNVEV (reference sequence). V lost 0 bases to trimming and J lost 0 bases, with 9 bases between them. The CDR3 DNA reads as TGTGCCAGCAGTTTATCGGGGTCGAGCTCCTACGAGCAGTACTTC. Translating gives CASSLSGSSSYEQYF.

The V call is TRBV18, the J call TRBJ2-2; D call uncertain. The germline V and J ends were trimmed by 6 bases and 5 bases, with 7 bases remaining between them. The CDR3 consists of 12 residues. Germline V lookup: CDR1 KGHSH, CDR2 LQKENI. The CDR3 here is CASSPDTGELFF. The CDR3 DNA is TGTGCCAGCTCTCCCGATACCGGGGAGCTGTTTTTT.

The sample holds one count of this clone. The chain couples TRBV5-1 to TRBJ2-6; no definite D call. The CDR3 totals 15 residues. Germline CDR1 and CDR2: SGHRS and YFSETQ. Deletions cut 4 bases from V and 4 bases from J, with 12 bases between. The CDR3 here is CASSLATTGANVLTF. The CDR3 DNA is TGCGCCAGCAGCCTTGCCACAACCGGGGCCAACGTCCTGACTTTC.

The chain employs TRBV5-6 and TRBJ2-4, with TRBD2 matching 9 bases. V was clipped by 2 bases and J by 7 bases; unmatched bases: 10. There are 16 residues in the CDR3. Germline CDR1 reads SGHDT; CDR2 reads YYEEEE. The CDR3 nucleotides read TGTGCCAGCAGCTTCTTCGCCGGGACTAGCCCGAACATTCAGTACTTC. Residues: CASSFFAGTSPNIQYF.

This clone appeared a single time. This chain uses TRBV27 with TRBJ2-5; TRBD2 might be the D (5 bases). V lost 7 bases and J lost 5, with 14 bases in between. The germline gives CDR1 MNHEY, CDR2 SMNVEV (reference sequence). This CDR3 has 13 residues. The CDR3, as DNA: TGTGCCAGCAAGGTGGCGGGTGGGGAGACCCAGTACTTC. Protein: CASKVAGGETQYF.

The rearrangement links TRBV4-1 to TRBJ2-3, with 7 bases identical to TRBD1. Trimming at V came to 4 bases and at J to 1 base, leaving 8 bases not matched to a gene. This CDR3 comprises 16 residues. Germline V gene sequence: CDR1 MGHRA, CDR2 YSYEKL. The DNA of the CDR3 is TGCGCCAGCAGCCTTGACAGGGCTGCGGGCACAGATACGCAGTATTTT. Translated, it gives CASSLDRAAGTDTQYF.

A single count supports this clone. The DNA of the CDR3 is TGTGCCAGCAGTTTGGGGGAAGGGGCAGATCAGCCCCAGCATTTT. Its translation: CASSLGEGADQPQHF. The V call is TRBV2, the J call TRBJ1-5; D perhaps matches TRBD1 (5 bases). V lost 5 bases, J lost 5 bases, and 16 bases lay in between. The CDR3 runs 15 residues. Germline V gene lookup returns CDR1 SNHLY and CDR2 FYNNEI. Filled out from reference TRBV2 and TRBJ1-5, the complete variable domain reads EPEVTQTPSHQVTQMGQEVILRCVPISNHLYFYWYRQILGQKVEFLVSFYNNEISEKSEIFDDQFSVERPDGSNFTLKIRSTKLEDSAMYFCASSLGEGADQPQHFGDGTRLSIL.

The gene calls are TRBV5-5 and TRBJ1-1; 7 bases are shared with TRBD1. After removal of 3 bases from V and 1 base from J, the junction contained 3 bases not matched to a gene. The CDR3 covers 14 residues. The germline V gene encodes CDR1 SGHKS and CDR2 YYEKEE (reference sequence). This CDR3 reads CASSWTGTNTEAFF. In DNA, the CDR3 is TGTGCCAGCAGCTGGACAGGTACGAACACTGAAGCTTTCTTT.

CDR3 residues: CASSIALGGAYSYEQYF. CDR3 DNA sequence: TGTGCCAGTAGTATAGCCCTCGGCGGCGCTTACTCCTACGAGCAGTACTTC. This sequence joins TRBV19 and TRBJ2-7; D gene ambiguous. CDR3 length: 17 amino acids. Trimming removed 1 base at V and 0 bases at J, with 16 bases between. Germline CDR1 reads LNHDA; CDR2 reads SQIVND (reference sequence).

This clone is a singleton in its sample. The chain joins TRBV11-3 to TRBJ2-7; D remains ambiguous. Per germline, CDR1 SGHNT and CDR2 YENEEA. This CDR3 has 13 amino acids. Trimming stripped 3 bases from V and 2 bases from J, with 8 bases between. This CDR3 is CASSFEDTYEQYF. In DNA form, the CDR3 reads TGTGCCAGCAGCTTCGAAGATACCTACGAGCAGTACTTC.

The J gene is TRBJ2-2, the V gene TRBV5-5; 11 nucleotides align to TRBD1. Per the germline V gene, CDR1 is SGHKS and CDR2 is YYEKEE (reference sequence). This CDR3 contains 15 residues. The junction had 3 bases not matched to a gene; V was cut back by 3 bases and J by 5 bases. CDR3 nucleotide sequence: TGTGCCAGCAGCTGGACAGGGGGCGCGACCGGGGAGCTGTTTTTT. Its protein product is CASSWTGGATGELFF.

The rearrangement joins TRBV28 to TRBJ2-7; no reliable D call. The CDR3 runs to 11 residues. Trimming removed 2 bases from V and 5 bases from J, with 4 bases in between. Germline CDR1 is MDHEN and CDR2 is SYDVKM. This CDR3 reads CASSLRNEQYF. The CDR3, as DNA: TGTGCCAGCAGTTTAAGAAACGAGCAGTACTTC. Together with reference TRBV28 and TRBJ2-7, the CDR3 gives the full variable domain: DVKVTQSSRYLVKRTGEKVFLECVQDMDHENMFWYRQDPGLGLRLIYFSYDVKMKEKGDIPEGYSVSREKKERFSLILESASTNQTSMYLCASSLRNEQYFGPGTRLTVT.

This clone was detected a few times. CDR3 nucleotide sequence: TGTGCCAGCAGCATAGGGAGCACTGAAGCTTTCTTT. It yields the protein CASSIGSTEAFF. This chain joins TRBV11-3 and TRBJ1-1; no clear D. V was shortened by 5 bases and J by 4 bases, with 8 bases between the two germline ends. Germline lookup yields CDR1 SGHNT and CDR2 YENEEA. This CDR3 is built from 12 residues.

The V gene is TRBV7-2, the J gene TRBJ1-2; no firm D call. Germline CDR1 is SGHTA and CDR2 is FQGNSA. The CDR3 spans 14 residues. V lost 1 base to trimming and J lost 6 bases, with 12 bases between them. The CDR3 protein is CASSLVGSGDGYTF. The DNA of the CDR3 is TGTGCCAGCAGCTTAGTAGGGTCCGGTGATGGCTACACCTTC.

This clone was counted only a few times. One end of the junction varies from germline; a read error may be responsible. V gene TRBV20-1 combines with J gene TRBJ1-1; 10 positions agree with TRBD1. The CDR3 has 10 amino acids. Per germline, CDR1 DFQATT and CDR2 SNEGSKA (reference sequence). The CDR3 loop is CSAGDRGPPF. The CDR3 region has the DNA TGCAGTGCAGGGGACAGGGGCCCCCCCTTT.